The T cell receptor (beta chain) described here comes from a study of CD8+CD57+ T cells in acquired aplastic anemia. Whole-study context: The DNA of sorted CD4+ and CD8+ cells averaged approximately 3.4 ug.

Investigators profiled TCR beta VDJ and CDR3 from genomic DNA template. TCRdb ran MiXCR on the reads and lists one entry per CDR3 protein. Altogether more than 95,000 distinct CDR3 sequences are present, less than 50% being singletons, with the ten largest covering more than 2.5%. Patients who underwent sequencing had shown CD8+CD57+ cell expansion by flow cytometry. Germline V CDR1 and CDR2: KGHSH, LQKENI. This CDR3 has 16 amino acids. The V end was cut by 3 bases, the J end by 0 bases, with 12 bases between. This clonotype has a handful of counts. The rearrangement joins TRBV18 to TRBJ1-3; TRBD1 might be the D (5 bases). Input material: sorted CD4+, CD8+, or CD8+CD57+ T cells (not recorded which) from PBMCs. This TCR derives from a human donor with aplastic anemia. The CDR3 DNA sequence: TGTGCCAGCTCACCCCCTACAGGATTCTCTGGAAACACCATATATTTT. Protein sequence: CASSPPTGFSGNTIYF. The full variable domain, rest sourced from reference TRBV18 and TRBJ1-3, is NAGVMQNPRHLVRRRGQEARLRCSPMKGHSHVYWYRQLPEEGLKFMVYLQKENIIDESGMPKERFSAEFPKEGPSILRIQQVVRGDSAAYFCASSPPTGFSGNTIYFGEGSWLTVV.